This TCR beta chain was retrieved from a study of cytomegalovirus exposure and HLA in healthy donors. Study-wide findings and caveats: High specificity and sensitivity for cytomegalovirus status were reported for the classifier.

Clones were sequenced by immunoSEQ multiplex PCR, and TCRdb holds only the in-frame ones, with some missing. The sample includes 150,000 to 200,000 clones, less than 90% of them seen just once. Worth noting for this clone: Its antigen is still unknown.

V was pared by 5 bases and J by 2 bases, with 9 bases between. Germline loops: CDR1 LNHDA, CDR2 SQIVND (reference sequence). The CDR3 runs to 13 residues. The sequenced sample was PBMCs. This rearrangement joins TRBV19 to TRBJ2-5; a weak D match, TRBD2 (6 bases). The clonotype comes from a woman aged 25 to 39 in good health and CMV-seronegative. The CDR3 DNA sequence: TGTGCCAGTAGTTCGACTAGACAAGAGACCCAGTACTTC. It encodes CASSSTRQETQYF.